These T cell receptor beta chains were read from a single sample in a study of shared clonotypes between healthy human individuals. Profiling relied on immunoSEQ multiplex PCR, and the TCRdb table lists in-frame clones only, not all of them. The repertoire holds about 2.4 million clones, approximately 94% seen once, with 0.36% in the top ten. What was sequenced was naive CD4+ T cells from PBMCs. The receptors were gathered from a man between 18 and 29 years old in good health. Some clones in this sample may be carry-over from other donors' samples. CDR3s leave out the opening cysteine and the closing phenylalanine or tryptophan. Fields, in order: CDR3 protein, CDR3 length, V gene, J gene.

CDR3: ASSLALTGGRYEQY
length: 14
V: TRBV7-9
J: TRBJ2-7

CDR3: ASSFGFEGTVTYEQY
length: 15
V: TRBV28
J: TRBJ2-7

CDR3: ASRLTGADQPQH
length: 12
V: TRBV6-5
J: TRBJ1-5

CDR3: ASTLLPGTAPDTQY
length: 14
V: TRBV7-3
J: TRBJ2-3

CDR3: ASSLDEVVDSPLH
length: 13
V: TRBV5-1
J: TRBJ1-6

CDR3: ASSGWDMDTEAF
length: 12
V: TRBV19
J: TRBJ1-1

CDR3: ASSPGLNTEAF
length: 11
V: TRBV6-4
J: TRBJ1-1

CDR3: ASTPGRAGELF
length: 11
V: TRBV28
J: TRBJ2-2

CDR3: ASSLVAGGPGYNEQF
length: 15
V: TRBV11-2
J: TRBJ2-1

CDR3: SVEEPGNTIY
length: 10
V: TRBV29-1
J: TRBJ1-3

CDR3: ASSPGLADHNEQF
length: 13
V: TRBV4-1
J: TRBJ2-1

CDR3: ASSEWDGLLRSYEQY
length: 15
V: TRBV10-1
J: TRBJ2-7

CDR3: ASSQGQIGHNEQF
length: 13
V: TRBV28
J: TRBJ2-1

CDR3: ASSLVSGALAAYEQY
length: 15
V: TRBV28
J: TRBJ2-7

CDR3: ASSADRVTEAF
length: 11
V: TRBV19
J: TRBJ1-1

CDR3: ASSFTSNTEAF
length: 11
V: TRBV5-1
J: TRBJ1-1

CDR3: ASSASSGRAYEQY
length: 13
V: TRBV5-4
J: TRBJ2-7

CDR3: ASRGGEQF
length: 8
V: TRBV28
J: TRBJ2-1

CDR3: AWSVQAGQATDTQY
length: 14
V: TRBV30
J: TRBJ2-3

CDR3: ASSPSTPLGVDTQY
length: 14
V: TRBV18
J: TRBJ2-3

CDR3: ASSLGFPEPETLTDTQY
length: 17
V: TRBV13
J: TRBJ2-3

CDR3: ASTEAGQNQETQY
length: 13
V: TRBV5-1
J: TRBJ2-5